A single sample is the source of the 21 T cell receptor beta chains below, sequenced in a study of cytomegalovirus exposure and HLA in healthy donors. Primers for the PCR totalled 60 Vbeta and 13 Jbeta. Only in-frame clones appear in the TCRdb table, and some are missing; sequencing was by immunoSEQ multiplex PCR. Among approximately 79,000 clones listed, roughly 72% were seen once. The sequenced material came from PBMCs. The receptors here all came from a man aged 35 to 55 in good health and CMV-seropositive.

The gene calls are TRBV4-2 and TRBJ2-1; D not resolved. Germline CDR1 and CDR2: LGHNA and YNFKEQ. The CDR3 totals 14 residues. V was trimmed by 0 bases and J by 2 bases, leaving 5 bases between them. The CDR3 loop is CASSQDLTYNEQFF. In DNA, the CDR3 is TGTGCCAGCAGCCAAGATCTTACCTACAATGAGCAGTTCTTC.

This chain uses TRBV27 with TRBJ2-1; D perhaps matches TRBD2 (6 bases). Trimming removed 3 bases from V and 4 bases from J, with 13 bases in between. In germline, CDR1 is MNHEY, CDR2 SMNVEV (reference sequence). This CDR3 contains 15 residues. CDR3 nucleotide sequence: TGTGCCAGCAGTTTTGGAGGGCAAGGGTACAATGAGCAGTTCTTC. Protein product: CASSFGGQGYNEQFF.

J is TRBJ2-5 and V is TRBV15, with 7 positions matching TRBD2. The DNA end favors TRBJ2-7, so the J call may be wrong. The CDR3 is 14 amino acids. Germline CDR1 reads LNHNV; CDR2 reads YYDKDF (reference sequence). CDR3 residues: CATQSGTISYEQYF. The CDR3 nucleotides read TGTGCCACCCAATCCGGGACTATCTCCTACGAGCAGTACTTC.

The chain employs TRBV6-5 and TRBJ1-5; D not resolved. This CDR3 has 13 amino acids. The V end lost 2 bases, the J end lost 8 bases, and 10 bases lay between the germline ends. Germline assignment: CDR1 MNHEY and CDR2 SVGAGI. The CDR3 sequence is CASSYDGLEPQHF. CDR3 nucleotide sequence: TGTGCCAGCAGTTACGATGGGCTGGAGCCCCAGCATTTT.

As DNA, the CDR3 is TGTGCCAGCAGTTTTCCCCCCGCATTGACAGGACCCCAAGAGACCCAGTACTTC. Amino acid sequence: CASSFPPALTGPQETQYF. The chain combines TRBV28 with TRBJ2-5; D is possibly TRBD1 (6 bases). Germline V gene sequence: CDR1 MDHEN, CDR2 SYDVKM. The CDR3 totals 18 residues. The V end lost 3 bases, the J end lost 1 base, and 21 bases lay between the germline ends.

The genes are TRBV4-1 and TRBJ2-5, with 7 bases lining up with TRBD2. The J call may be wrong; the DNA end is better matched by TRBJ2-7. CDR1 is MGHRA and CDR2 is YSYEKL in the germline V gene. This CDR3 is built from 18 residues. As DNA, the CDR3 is TGCGCCAGCAGCCAAGGTTTCAGCGGGACTACGGCTATCAACGAGCAGTACTTC. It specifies CASSQGFSGTTAINEQYF.

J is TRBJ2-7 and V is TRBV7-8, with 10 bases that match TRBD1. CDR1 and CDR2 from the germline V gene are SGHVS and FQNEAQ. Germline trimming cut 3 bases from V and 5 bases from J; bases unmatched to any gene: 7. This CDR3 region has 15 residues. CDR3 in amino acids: CASSLGQGSFDEQYF. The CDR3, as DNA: TGTGCCAGCAGCTTGGGACAGGGGTCCTTTGACGAGCAGTACTTC.

The CDR3 DNA is TGCGCCAGCAGCACTATACAGGGGGGCAATGAGCAGTTCTTC. Translated, it gives CASSTIQGGNEQFF. This chain links TRBV4-1 with TRBJ2-1; 8 bases align to TRBD1. CDR3 length: 14 residues. The trim removed 5 bases at V and 6 bases at J, leaving 6 bases unmatched. Germline assignment: CDR1 MGHRA and CDR2 YSYEKL.

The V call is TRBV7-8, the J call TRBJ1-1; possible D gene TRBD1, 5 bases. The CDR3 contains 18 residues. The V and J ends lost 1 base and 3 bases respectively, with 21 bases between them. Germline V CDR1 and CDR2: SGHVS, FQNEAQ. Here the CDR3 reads CASSLETPGFTGDTEAFF. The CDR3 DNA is TGTGCCAGCAGCTTAGAGACGCCGGGGTTTACGGGGGACACTGAAGCTTTCTTT.

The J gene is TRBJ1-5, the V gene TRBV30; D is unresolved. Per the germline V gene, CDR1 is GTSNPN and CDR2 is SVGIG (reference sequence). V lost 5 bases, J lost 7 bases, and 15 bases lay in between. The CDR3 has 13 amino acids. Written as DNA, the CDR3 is TGTGCCTGGTCTGACACCGTTGGGCAGCCCCAGCATTTT. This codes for CAWSDTVGQPQHF.

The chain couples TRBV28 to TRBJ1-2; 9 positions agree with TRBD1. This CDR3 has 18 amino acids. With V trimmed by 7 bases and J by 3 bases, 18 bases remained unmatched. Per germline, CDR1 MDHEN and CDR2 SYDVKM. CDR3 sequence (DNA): TGTGCCAGCATAACAGGGGGGTTGACAGGGGGTCAAGACTATGGCTACACCTTC. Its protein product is CASITGGLTGGQDYGYTF.

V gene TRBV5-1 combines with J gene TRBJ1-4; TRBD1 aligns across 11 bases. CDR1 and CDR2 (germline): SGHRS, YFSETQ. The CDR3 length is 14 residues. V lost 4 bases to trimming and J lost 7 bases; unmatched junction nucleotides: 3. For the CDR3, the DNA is TGCGCCAGCAGCCTGGGACAGGGGGGTGAAAAACTGTTTTTT. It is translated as CASSLGQGGEKLFF.

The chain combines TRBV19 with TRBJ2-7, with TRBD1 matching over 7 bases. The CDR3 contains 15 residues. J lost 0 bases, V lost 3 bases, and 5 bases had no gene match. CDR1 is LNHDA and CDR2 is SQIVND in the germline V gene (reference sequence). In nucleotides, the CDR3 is TGTGCCAGTAGTATCGCCGGGACAGACTCCTACGAGCAGTACTTC. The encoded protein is CASSIAGTDSYEQYF.

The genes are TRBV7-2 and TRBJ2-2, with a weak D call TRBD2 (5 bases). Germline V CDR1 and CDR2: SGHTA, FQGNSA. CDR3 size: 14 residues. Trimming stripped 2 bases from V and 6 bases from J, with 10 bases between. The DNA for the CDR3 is TGTGCCAGCAGCTTAAGAGGGAGAGCCGGGGAGCTGTTTTTT. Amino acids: CASSLRGRAGELFF. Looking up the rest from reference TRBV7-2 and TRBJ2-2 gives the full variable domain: GAGVSQSPSNKVTEKGKDVELRCDPISGHTALYWYRQSLGQGLEFLIYFQGNSAPDKSGLPSDRFSAERTGGSVSTLTIQRTQQEDSAVYLCASSLRGRAGELFFGEGSRLTVL.

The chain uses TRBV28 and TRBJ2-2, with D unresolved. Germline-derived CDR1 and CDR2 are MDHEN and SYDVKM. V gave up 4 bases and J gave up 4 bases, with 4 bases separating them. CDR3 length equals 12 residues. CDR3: CASSSVTGELFF. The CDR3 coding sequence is TGTGCCAGCAGTTCTGTCACCGGGGAGCTGTTTTTT.

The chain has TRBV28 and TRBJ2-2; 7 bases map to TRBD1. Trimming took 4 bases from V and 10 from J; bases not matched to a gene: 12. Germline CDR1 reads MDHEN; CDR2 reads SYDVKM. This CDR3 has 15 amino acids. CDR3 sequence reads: CASSSELVTGSELFF. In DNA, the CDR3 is TGTGCCAGCAGTTCCGAACTTGTGACAGGGTCGGAGCTGTTTTTT.

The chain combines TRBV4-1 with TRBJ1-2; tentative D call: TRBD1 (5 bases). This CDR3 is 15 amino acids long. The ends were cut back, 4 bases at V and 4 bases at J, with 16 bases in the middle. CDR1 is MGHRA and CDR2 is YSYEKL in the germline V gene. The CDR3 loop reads CASSPQPGLSYGYTF. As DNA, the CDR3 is TGCGCCAGCAGCCCGCAACCGGGACTATCCTATGGCTACACCTTC.

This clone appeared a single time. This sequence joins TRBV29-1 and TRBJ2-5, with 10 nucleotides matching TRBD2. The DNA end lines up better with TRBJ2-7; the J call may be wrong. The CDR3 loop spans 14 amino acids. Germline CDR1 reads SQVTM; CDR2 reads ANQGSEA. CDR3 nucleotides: TGCAGCGGACCAAGCGGGGGGGACTCCTACGAGCAGTACTTC. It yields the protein CSGPSGGDSYEQYF.

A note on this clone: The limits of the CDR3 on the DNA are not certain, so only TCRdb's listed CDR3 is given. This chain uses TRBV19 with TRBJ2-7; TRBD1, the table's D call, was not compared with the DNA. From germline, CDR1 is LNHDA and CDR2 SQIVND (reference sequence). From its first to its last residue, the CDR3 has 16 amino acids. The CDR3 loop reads CASSMSVRDRGYFQYF.

In DNA form, the CDR3 reads TGTGCCAGCAGCTTCAGGGATCGGCGTAATTCACCCCTCCACTTT. Protein sequence: CASSFRDRRNSPLHF. The rearrangement uses TRBV5-6 and TRBJ1-6; D perhaps matches TRBD1 (5 bases). Germline CDR1 and CDR2: SGHDT and YYEEEE. With 2 bases removed from V and 6 bases from J, the gap between germline ends came to 12 bases. This CDR3 has 15 amino acids.

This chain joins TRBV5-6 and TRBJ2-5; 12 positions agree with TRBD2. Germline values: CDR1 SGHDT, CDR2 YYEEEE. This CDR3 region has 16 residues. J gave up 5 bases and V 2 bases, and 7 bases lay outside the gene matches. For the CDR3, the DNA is TGTGCCAGCAGCTTTGACTCGACTAGCGGGAGTGAGACCCAGTACTTC. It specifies CASSFDSTSGSETQYF.